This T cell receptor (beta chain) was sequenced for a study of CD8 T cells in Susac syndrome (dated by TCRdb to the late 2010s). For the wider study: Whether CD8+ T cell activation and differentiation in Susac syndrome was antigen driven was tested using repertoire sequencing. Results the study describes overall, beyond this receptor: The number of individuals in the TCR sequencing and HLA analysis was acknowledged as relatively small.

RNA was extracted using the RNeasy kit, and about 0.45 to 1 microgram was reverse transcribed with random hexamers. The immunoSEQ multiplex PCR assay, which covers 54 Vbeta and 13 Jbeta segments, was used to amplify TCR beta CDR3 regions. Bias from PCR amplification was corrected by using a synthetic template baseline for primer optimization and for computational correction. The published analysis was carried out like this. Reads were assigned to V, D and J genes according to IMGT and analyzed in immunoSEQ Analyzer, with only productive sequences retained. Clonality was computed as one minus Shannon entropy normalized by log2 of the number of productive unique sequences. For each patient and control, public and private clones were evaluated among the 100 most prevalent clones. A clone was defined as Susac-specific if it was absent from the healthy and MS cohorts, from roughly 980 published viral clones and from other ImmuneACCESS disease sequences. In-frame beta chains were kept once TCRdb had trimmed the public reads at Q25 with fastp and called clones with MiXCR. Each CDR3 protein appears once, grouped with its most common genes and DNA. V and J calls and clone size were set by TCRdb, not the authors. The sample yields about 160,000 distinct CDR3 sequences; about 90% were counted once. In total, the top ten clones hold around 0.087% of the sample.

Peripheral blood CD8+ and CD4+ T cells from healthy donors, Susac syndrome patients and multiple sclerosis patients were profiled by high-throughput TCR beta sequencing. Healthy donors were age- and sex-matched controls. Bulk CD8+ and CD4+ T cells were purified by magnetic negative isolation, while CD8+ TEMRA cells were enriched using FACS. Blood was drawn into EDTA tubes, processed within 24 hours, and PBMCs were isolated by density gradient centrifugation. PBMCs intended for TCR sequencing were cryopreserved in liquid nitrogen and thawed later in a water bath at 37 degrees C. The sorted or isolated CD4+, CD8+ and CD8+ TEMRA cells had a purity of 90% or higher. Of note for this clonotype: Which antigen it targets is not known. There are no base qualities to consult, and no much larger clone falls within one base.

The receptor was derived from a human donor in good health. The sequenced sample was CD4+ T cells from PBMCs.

The base sequence is TGTGCCAGCAGTATCGAAAGGGAGCAGTACTTC. Its protein product is CASSIEREQYF. The chain couples TRBV7-9 to TRBJ2-7, with the identity of the D gene unclear. V loses 6 bases of germline sequence and J loses 7 bases, and the interval between the two ends is 10 bases. Counted from cysteine to phenylalanine, this CDR3 has 11 amino acids. Only CDR3 DNA remains: 33 bases, in frame from the first base. CDR1 SEHNR and CDR2 FQNEAQ were looked up in the germline V gene (reference sequence).